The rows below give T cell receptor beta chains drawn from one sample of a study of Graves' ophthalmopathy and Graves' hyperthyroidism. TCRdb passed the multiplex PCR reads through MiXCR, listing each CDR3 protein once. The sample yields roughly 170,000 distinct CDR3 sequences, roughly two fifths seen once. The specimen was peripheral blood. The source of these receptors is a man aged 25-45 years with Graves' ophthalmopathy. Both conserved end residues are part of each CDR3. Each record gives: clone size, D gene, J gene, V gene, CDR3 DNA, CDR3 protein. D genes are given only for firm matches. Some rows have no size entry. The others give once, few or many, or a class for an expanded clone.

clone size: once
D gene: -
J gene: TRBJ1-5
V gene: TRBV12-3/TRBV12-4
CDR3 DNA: TGTGCCAGCAGTTCTAGAATCGATAGCAATCAGCCCCAGCATTTT
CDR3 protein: CASSSRIDSNQPQHF

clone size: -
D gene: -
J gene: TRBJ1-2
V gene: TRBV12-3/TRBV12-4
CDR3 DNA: TGTGCCAGCAGTCTTCCACCTGGCTACACCTTC
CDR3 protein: CASSLPPGYTF

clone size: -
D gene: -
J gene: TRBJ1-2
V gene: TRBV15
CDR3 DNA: TGTGCCACCAGCAGAGACCTCCCAGGGTCTGGCTATGGCTACACCTTC
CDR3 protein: CATSRDLPGSGYGYTF

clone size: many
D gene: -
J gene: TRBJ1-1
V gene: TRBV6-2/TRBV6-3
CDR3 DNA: TGTGCCAGCACCAGAGATCAGGTGGCTGAAGCTTTCTTT
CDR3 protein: CASTRDQVAEAFF

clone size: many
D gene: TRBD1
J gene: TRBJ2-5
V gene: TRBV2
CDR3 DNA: TGTGCCAGCAGTGAAGCAATGGTAGGGGGCCTGGAGACCCAGTACTTC
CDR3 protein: CASSEAMVGGLETQYF

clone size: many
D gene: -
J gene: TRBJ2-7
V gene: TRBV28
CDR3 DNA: TGTGCCAGCAGGCTGTCCCAGGGTCCCCCGGGCGAGCAGTACTTC
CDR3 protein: CASRLSQGPPGEQYF

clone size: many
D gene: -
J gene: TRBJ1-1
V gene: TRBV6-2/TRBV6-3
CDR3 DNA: TGTGCCAGCAGTTACTCCCCCGGGGCAAGTGAAGCTTTCTTT
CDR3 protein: CASSYSPGASEAFF

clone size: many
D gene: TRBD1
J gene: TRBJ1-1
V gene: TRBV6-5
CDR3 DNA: TGTGCCAGCAGTCGTTTCGACAGGGGATTAGACACTGAAGCTTTCTTT
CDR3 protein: CASSRFDRGLDTEAFF

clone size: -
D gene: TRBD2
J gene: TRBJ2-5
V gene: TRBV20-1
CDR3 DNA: TGCAGTGTTCTACTGGCGGGGGGCCGACAAGAGACCCAGTACTTC
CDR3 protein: CSVLLAGGRQETQYF

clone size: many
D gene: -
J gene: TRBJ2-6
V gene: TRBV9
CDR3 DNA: TGTGCCAGCAGCGCCCTGGAGGGGGCCAACGTCCTGACTTTC
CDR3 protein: CASSALEGANVLTF

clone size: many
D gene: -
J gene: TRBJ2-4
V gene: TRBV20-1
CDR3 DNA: TGCAGTGCTAGAGATCGAGGAGACAGCGCCAAAAACATTCAGTACTTC
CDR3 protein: CSARDRGDSAKNIQYF

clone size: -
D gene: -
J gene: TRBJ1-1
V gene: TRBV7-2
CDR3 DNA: TGTGCCAGCAGCTTGGCTGGGATGAACACTGAAGCTTTCTTT
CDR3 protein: CASSLAGMNTEAFF

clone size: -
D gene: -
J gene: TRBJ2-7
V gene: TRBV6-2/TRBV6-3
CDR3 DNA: TGTGCCAGCAGCCCCCCCCGCCGGGGCGAGCAGTACTTC
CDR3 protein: CASSPPRRGEQYF

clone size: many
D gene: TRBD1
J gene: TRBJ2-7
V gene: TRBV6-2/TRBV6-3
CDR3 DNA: TGTGCCAGTTCCGGGACAGACTCCTACGAGCAGTACTTC
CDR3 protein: CASSGTDSYEQYF

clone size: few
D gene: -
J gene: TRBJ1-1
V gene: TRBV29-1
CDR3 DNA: TGCAGCGCGCAGGAGAACACTGAAGCTTTCTTT
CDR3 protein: CSAQENTEAFF

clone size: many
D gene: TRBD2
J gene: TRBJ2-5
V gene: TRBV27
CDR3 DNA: TGTGCCAGCAGTCGAGCGGGAGGGGGAGAGACCCAGTACTTC
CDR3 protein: CASSRAGGGETQYF

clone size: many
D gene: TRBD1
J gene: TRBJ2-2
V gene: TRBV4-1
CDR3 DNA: TGCGCCAGCAGCCACTCATGGACAGGGGGCTTCCTGAACACCGGGGAGCTGTTTTTT
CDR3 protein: CASSHSWTGGFLNTGELFF

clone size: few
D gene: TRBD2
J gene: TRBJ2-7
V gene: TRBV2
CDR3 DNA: TGTGCCAGCAGTGCGCTAGCGGGAGGGAGCGAGCAGTACTTC
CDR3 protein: CASSALAGGSEQYF

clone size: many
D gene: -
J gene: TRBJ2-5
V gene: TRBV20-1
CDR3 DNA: TGCAGTGCTCGTAGGATTCGGGAGACCCAGTACTTC
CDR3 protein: CSARRIRETQYF

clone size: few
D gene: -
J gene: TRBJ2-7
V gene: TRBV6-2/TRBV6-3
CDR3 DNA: TGTGCCAGCAGTTACCCAGGATCCGGGACTGCAAGCTCCTACGAGCAGTACTTC
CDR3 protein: CASSYPGSGTASSYEQYF

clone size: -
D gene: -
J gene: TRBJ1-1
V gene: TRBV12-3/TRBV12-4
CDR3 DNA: TGTGCCAGCAGTCTCCTCATAGGGGGTGAAGCTTTCTTT
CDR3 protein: CASSLLIGGEAFF

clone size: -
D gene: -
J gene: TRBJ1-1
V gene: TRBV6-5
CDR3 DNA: TGTGCCAGCAGTTACTCTCCGTGGTCTGAAGCTTTCTTT
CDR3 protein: CASSYSPWSEAFF